These 21 T cell receptor beta chains were sequenced from one sample in a study of T-cell reconstitution after alpha-beta-depleted transplantation in children. A library of TCRbeta sequences, prepared with unique molecular identifiers, was generated. MiXCR was run by TCRdb on the PCR reads, yielding one entry per CDR3 protein. The table has about 270,000 distinct CDR3 sequences, 9.9% seen once. The sequencing here drew on PBMCs from the stem cell graft donor, taken from the stem cell graft. These receptors were obtained from a human donor who donated a stem cell graft to a child with SCID.

V gene TRBV12-3 or TRBV12-4 combines with J gene TRBJ1-5, with D perhaps TRBD1 (6 bases). The CDR3 is 13 amino acids. Deletions cut 5 bases from V and 9 bases from J, with 14 bases between. CDR3 DNA sequence: TGTGCCAGCAGTCAAGGGGGGACTAGGCCCCAGCATTTT. The encoded protein is CASSQGGTRPQHF.

This chain uses TRBV20-1 with TRBJ1-5; no clear D gene. V was cut by 3 bases and J by 4 bases, with 13 bases left in between. The CDR3 has 14 amino acids. Germline CDR1 and CDR2: DFQATT and SNEGSKA (reference sequence). The CDR3 loop is CSASDGPSNQPQHF. DNA of the CDR3: TGCAGTGCTAGCGACGGGCCCTCAAATCAGCCCCAGCATTTT.

This chain connects TRBV12-3 or TRBV12-4 to TRBJ2-2, with TRBD1 matching 11 bases. This CDR3 is 15 amino acids long. J was trimmed by 10 bases and V by 6 bases; bases with no gene match: 10. DNA of the CDR3: TGTGCCAGCAGCCCCGGGACAGGGGGTTTTATGGAGCTGTTTTTT. Protein product: CASSPGTGGFMELFF.

This clonotype has a count of ten or more. The junction shows a germline mismatch at one end, possibly a read error. The CDR3 spells CASSLGGQGVYGYTF. As DNA, the CDR3 is TGTGCCAGCAGCTTAGGAGGACAGGGAGTGTATGGCTACACCTTC. The chain has TRBV12-3 or TRBV12-4 and TRBJ1-2; 8 bases agree with TRBD1. The CDR3 sequence is 15 residues long.

This clonotype was detected a few times. This rearrangement joins TRBV3-1 to TRBJ2-1, with 12 bases identical to TRBD2. Germline CDR1 and CDR2: LGHDT and YNNKEL (reference sequence). This CDR3 contains 17 residues. The trim removed 4 bases at V and 5 bases at J, leaving 9 bases unmatched. CDR3 sequence reads: CASSPLATSGGHNEQFF. For the CDR3, the DNA is TGTGCCAGCAGCCCCCTCGCGACTAGCGGGGGCCACAATGAGCAGTTCTTC.

In its sample, this clonotype was seen many times. The chain has TRBV10-3 and TRBJ2-7; D perhaps matches TRBD2 (5 bases). Trimming removed 3 bases at V and 6 bases at J, with 18 bases between. The CDR3 is 15 amino acids. CDR1 is ENHRY, CDR2 SYGVKD, per germline. The CDR3 is CAISETGSGGLEQYF. The CDR3 DNA sequence: TGTGCCATCAGTGAAACCGGGTCCGGAGGCCTCGAGCAGTACTTC.

This clonotype was counted a few times. The rearrangement joins TRBV7-9 to TRBJ2-1, with 7 bases that match TRBD2. This CDR3 contains 14 residues. Germline trimming cut 5 bases from V and 7 bases from J; bases unmatched to any gene: 8. Looked up from germline, CDR1 is SEHNR and CDR2 is FQNEAQ (reference sequence). For the CDR3, the DNA is TGTGCCAGCAGCCTTATTGGCGGGAGTAATGAGCAGTTCTTC. Translating gives CASSLIGGSNEQFF.

This clonotype occurred a few times. The chain is built from TRBV10-3 and TRBJ2-7; D possibly uses TRBD1 or TRBD2 (5 bases each). Germline V gives CDR1 ENHRY, CDR2 SYGVKD. Trimming removed 2 bases from V and 7 bases from J, with 21 bases in between. There are 16 residues in the CDR3. The CDR3 loop reads CAISETPGRPAGEQYF. The CDR3, as DNA: TGTGCCATCAGTGAGACCCCGGGACGGCCGGCAGGGGAGCAGTACTTC.

About this clonotype itself: Sequence at one end of the junction differs from germline and may be a read error. The chain has TRBV9 and TRBJ1-6, with D unclear. Per the germline V gene, CDR1 is SGDLS and CDR2 is YYNGEE. The CDR3 contains 17 residues. CDR3 residues: CASTPQAASSYNSHLHF. The CDR3 nucleotides read TGTGCCAGCACCCCGCAGGCGGCCAGCTCCTATAATTCACACCTCCACTTT.

This clonotype occurred a few times. V usage is TRBV19 and J usage is TRBJ1-1, with D tentatively TRBD1 (5 bases). V was shortened by 3 bases and J by 0 bases, with 14 bases between the two germline ends. CDR3 size: 16 residues. Germline V gene sequence: CDR1 LNHDA, CDR2 SQIVND (reference sequence). CDR3 protein: CASSISSGLVNTEAFF. CDR3 DNA sequence: TGTGCCAGTAGTATCAGTTCGGGGCTTGTGAACACTGAAGCTTTCTTT.

The sample holds a few counts of this clonotype. V and J are TRBV27 and TRBJ2-7; D remains unclear. V lost 0 bases to trimming and J lost 4 bases, with 7 bases between them. Germline CDR1 MNHEY, CDR2 SMNVEV (reference sequence). The CDR3 length is 13 residues. CDR3 region: CASSLSLPYEQYF. The CDR3, as DNA: TGTGCCAGCAGTTTATCGCTACCATACGAGCAGTACTTC.

This clonotype was counted a few times. V gene TRBV7-9 combines with J gene TRBJ1-1, with 9 nucleotides matching TRBD1. V trimming: 6 bases; J trimming: 2 bases; junction bases outside the gene matches: 4. Germline values: CDR1 SEHNR, CDR2 FQNEAQ (reference sequence). This CDR3 contains 14 residues. The CDR3 region is CASSSQGANTEAFF. Written as DNA, the CDR3 is TGTGCCAGCAGTTCACAGGGGGCCAACACTGAAGCTTTCTTT.

This clonotype was observed many times. J is TRBJ2-7 and V is TRBV9; no clear D. Germline V lookup: CDR1 SGDLS, CDR2 YYNGEE. The CDR3 totals 15 residues. V gave up 0 bases and J gave up 3 bases, with 13 bases separating them. CDR3: CASSVDGFARYEQYF. CDR3 DNA: TGTGCCAGCAGCGTAGACGGGTTTGCCCGCTACGAGCAGTACTTC.

The rearrangement links TRBV7-8 to TRBJ2-3; TRBD1 is a possible D gene (6 bases). V gave up 1 base and J gave up 3 bases, with 14 bases separating them. The CDR3 is made up of 16 amino acids. CDR1 is SGHVS and CDR2 is FQNEAQ in the germline V gene. CDR3 DNA: TGTGCCAGCAGCTTAGGGGCAGGGGTTCGGACAGATACGCAGTATTTT. It encodes CASSLGAGVRTDTQYF.

The chain recombines TRBV7-6 with TRBJ2-5, with 8 positions matching TRBD1. The germline V gene encodes CDR1 SGHVS and CDR2 FNYEAQ. The CDR3 length is 15 residues. Unmatched junction bases numbered 5, after V lost 5 bases and J lost 0 bases. CDR3 sequence: CASSPGQGYQETQYF. CDR3 DNA sequence: TGTGCCAGCAGCCCTGGACAGGGATACCAAGAGACCCAGTACTTC.

This clonotype was picked up many times. The chain uses TRBV7-9 and TRBJ2-1; D is possibly TRBD1 (5 bases). V was shortened by 0 bases and J by 3 bases, with 15 bases between the two germline ends. Germline V lookup: CDR1 SEHNR, CDR2 FQNEAQ (reference sequence). The CDR3 totals 17 residues. DNA for the CDR3: TGTGCCAGCAGCTTAGCCCTCCAGGGCTCCATCTACAATGAGCAGTTCTTC. Encoded protein: CASSLALQGSIYNEQFF.

This clonotype was picked up a small number of times. This chain links TRBV6-2 or TRBV6-3 with TRBJ2-1; TRBD2 matches 9 bases. This CDR3 has 15 residues. V gave up 6 bases and J gave up 8 bases; unmatched junction bases: 11. Germline V gene lookup returns CDR1 MNHEY and CDR2 SVGEGT. The CDR3 spells CASRPVAGAWDEQFF. CDR3 DNA: TGTGCCAGCAGGCCCGTAGCGGGGGCCTGGGATGAGCAGTTCTTC.

V gene TRBV29-1 combines with J gene TRBJ1-5, with D perhaps matching TRBD1 (6 bases). Between the trimmed V and J ends, which lost 8 bases and 6 bases, there was a span of 17 bases. Germline CDR1 is SQVTM and CDR2 is ANQGSEA. The CDR3 length is 13 residues. This chain's CDR3 is CSTRQGITQPQHF. The CDR3 DNA reads as TGCAGCACCAGGCAGGGGATAACTCAGCCCCAGCATTTT.

This clonotype was detected many times. The J gene is TRBJ1-1, the V gene TRBV27, with D unresolved. This CDR3 has 13 amino acids. Germline V gene lookup returns CDR1 MNHEY and CDR2 SMNVEV (reference sequence). Trimming removed 1 base from V and 1 base from J, with 4 bases in between. The CDR3 nucleotides are TGTGCCAGCAGTTTATGGGCGAACACTGAAGCTTTCTTT. This codes for CASSLWANTEAFF.

In its sample, this clonotype was seen many times. The DNA for the CDR3 is TGTGCCAGCAGCCCCCGCCCAAACCGGGACAGGGTTTTAGGCTACACCTTC. Protein product: CASSPRPNRDRVLGYTF. The chain carries TRBV12-3 or TRBV12-4 and TRBJ1-2; 9 bases are shared with TRBD1. V was pared by 6 bases and J by 8 bases, with 19 bases of the junction left unmatched. The CDR3 totals 17 residues.

This clonotype was observed a handful of times. The chain carries TRBV20-1 and TRBJ1-3; 7 nucleotides agree with TRBD1. Germline assignment: CDR1 DFQATT and CDR2 SNEGSKA (reference sequence). Trimming took 3 bases from V and 0 from J; bases not matched to a gene: 2. CDR3 length equals 14 residues. The CDR3 DNA reads TGCAGTGCTAGGGACAGGCGCTCTGGAAACACCATATATTTT. This translates into CSARDRRSGNTIYF.